One and the same sample provided the 5 T cell receptor beta chains below, sequenced in a study of T cells in women clearing cervical HPV infection. The method was immunoSEQ multiplex PCR; TCRdb's version includes in-frame clones alone and lacks a portion of them. This repertoire comprises 39,000 or so clones; its ten largest clones make up around 6%. The sample comprised blood buffy coat. The source of these receptors is a woman aged 18-69 years with a cervical HPV16 infection that either progressed to CIN3+ or cleared (not recorded which).

In regard to this clone: Read coverage stops 3 residues before the CDR3 terminus; the germline J gene supplies the remainder. The chain uses TRBV18 and TRBJ2-3; 8 nucleotides align to TRBD1. This CDR3 has 15 amino acids. Germline V CDR1 and CDR2: KGHSH, LQKENI. CDR3 loop: CASSKNDRGEEPQYF. The sequenced CDR3 bases are TGTGCCAGCTCAAAAAACGACAGGGGTGAAGAGCCG.

On this clone itself: The read halts 3 residues ahead of the CDR3 end, with the missing end drawn from the germline J gene. This sequence joins TRBV19 and TRBJ2-7; 11 bases are shared with TRBD1. This CDR3 spans 16 amino acids. Germline V lookup: CDR1 LNHDA, CDR2 SQIVND (reference sequence). The V segment lost 2 bases and the J segment 6 bases; nucleotides outside the gene matches: 9. CDR3 loop: CASSIQPGTGGVEQYF. CDR3 DNA (partial): TGTGCCAGTAGTATACAGCCCGGGACAGGGGGAGTCGAG.

With regard to this clone: With the read ending 3 residues before the CDR3 end, the germline J gene is used to fill in that end. This chain links TRBV19 with TRBJ1-4; 7 positions agree with TRBD1. CDR3 length: 13 amino acids. V trimming: 5 bases; J trimming: 8 bases; junction bases outside the gene matches: 5. The V gene's germline CDR1 is LNHDA and CDR2 SQIVND (reference sequence). CDR3 DNA, as far as it was read: TGTGCCAGTAGTCAACAGGGGAGGGAAAAA. As protein: CASSQQGREK. The entire CDR3 reads CASSQQGREKLFF.

As concerns this clone: The read gets to within 3 residues of the CDR3 end, and the germline J gene fills in the rest. The genes are TRBV6-2 or TRBV6-3 and TRBJ2-3; D is unclear. V was clipped by 8 bases and J by 2 bases, with 11 bases between them. This CDR3 comprises 13 residues. CDR1 and CDR2 (germline): MNHEY, SVGEGT. CDR3 sequence reads: CASSPRYTDTQYF. The CDR3 bases that were read are TGTGCCAGCTCCCCCAGGTACACAGATACG.

Details on this clone: Read data end 3 residues before the CDR3 end; the end is taken from the germline J gene. This chain uses TRBV13 with TRBJ1-2; D perhaps matches TRBD1 (5 bases). There are 15 residues in the CDR3. Between the trimmed V and J ends, which lost 3 bases and 4 bases, there was a span of 15 bases. CDR1 and CDR2 from the germline V gene are PRHDT and FYEKMQ (reference sequence). Incomplete CDR3 DNA: TGTGCCAGCAGCTTGGGCCCCGGGGGACGCTATGGC. Translated, it gives CASSLGPGGRYG. The full CDR3 sequence reads CASSLGPGGRYGYTF.